These 21 T cell receptor beta chains came from one sample sequenced in a study of technical replicates of blood from a handful of donors. Sequenced by immunoSEQ multiplex PCR; TCRdb stores in-frame clones only, minus some. The table includes roughly 50,000 clones, about 93% detected once. Sequencing input: PBMCs. These receptors originate from a human donor in good health. Some clones in this sample may be carry-over from other donors' samples.

This chain connects TRBV4-1 to TRBJ2-5, with 9 bases lining up with TRBD2. CDR1 is MGHRA and CDR2 is YSYEKL in the germline V gene. The CDR3 sequence is 18 residues long. J was trimmed by 5 bases and V by 0 bases; bases with no gene match: 13. The CDR3 region has the DNA TGCGCCAGCAGCCAAGATGGGCGGCGGGGGGGCCGGGTGGAGACCCAGTACTTC. Translating gives CASSQDGRRGGRVETQYF.

This sequence joins TRBV4-2 and TRBJ2-7; 12 positions agree with TRBD2. Germline V gene sequence: CDR1 LGHNA, CDR2 YNFKEQ. This CDR3 comprises 17 residues. J lost 4 bases, V lost 0 bases, and 7 bases had no gene match. The CDR3 loop reads CASSQDWASGGAYEQYF. The DNA for the CDR3 is TGTGCCAGCAGCCAAGATTGGGCTAGCGGGGGGGCGTACGAGCAGTACTTC.

V usage is TRBV25-1 and J usage is TRBJ2-1; D is unclear. The germline gives CDR1 MGHDK, CDR2 SYGVNS. V was clipped by 5 bases and J by 9 bases, with 20 bases between them. This CDR3 contains 15 residues. CDR3 in amino acids: CASSNLQEVFVEQFF. CDR3 nucleotides: TGTGCCAGCAGTAATCTACAAGAGGTATTTGTTGAGCAGTTCTTC.

The DNA for the CDR3 is TGTGCCAGTAGTATTTATGGGACAGGAAACAATGAGCAGTTCTTC. This sequence encodes CASSIYGTGNNEQFF. The chain links TRBV19 to TRBJ2-1; TRBD1 matches at 8 bases. This CDR3 has 15 residues. Trimming cost V 3 bases and J 5 bases; bases outside gene matches: 6. CDR1 and CDR2 from the germline V gene are LNHDA and SQIVND (reference sequence).

The chain combines TRBV7-2 with TRBJ2-3; 15 bases are a match to TRBD2. Germline V gene lookup returns CDR1 SGHTA and CDR2 FQGNSA. Trimming cost V 3 bases and J 4 bases; bases outside gene matches: 8. The CDR3 spans 18 residues. CDR3 coding DNA: TGTGCCAGCAGCTTTGCCGGGACTAGCGGGGGGTTGCCAGATACGCAGTATTTT. Amino acids: CASSFAGTSGGLPDTQYF.

The gene calls are TRBV4-3 and TRBJ1-2, with D perhaps matching TRBD1 (6 bases). This CDR3 contains 14 residues. V lost 4 bases and J 4 bases, leaving 13 bases between the germline ends. Germline V gene sequence: CDR1 LGHNA, CDR2 YSLEER. The CDR3 nucleotides read TGCGCCAGCAGCCCAGGAGAAGGGGGCTATGGCTACACCTTC. Its translation is CASSPGEGGYGYTF.

V usage is TRBV10-3 and J usage is TRBJ1-1, with D perhaps matching TRBD1 (6 bases). Germline V gives CDR1 ENHRY, CDR2 SYGVKD. The V end lost 4 bases, the J end lost 1 base, and 10 bases lay between the germline ends. CDR3 length: 14 residues. CDR3 bases: TGTGCCATCAGTGTTACAGGGTCGAACACTGAAGCTTTCTTT. Its protein product is CAISVTGSNTEAFF.

The V call is TRBV11-2, the J call TRBJ1-4, with 11 positions matching TRBD1. There are 14 residues in the CDR3. Germline assignment: CDR1 SGHAT and CDR2 FQNNGV. Germline trimming cut 4 bases from V and 7 bases from J; bases unmatched to any gene: 2. CDR3 sequence: CASSSDRGREKLFF. In DNA, the CDR3 is TGTGCCAGCAGCTCGGACAGGGGGCGTGAAAAACTGTTTTTT.

V gene TRBV5-6 combines with J gene TRBJ1-4; D not certain. Deletions cut 1 base from V and 7 bases from J, with 11 bases between. The CDR3 length is 14 residues. Germline V CDR1 and CDR2: SGHDT, YYEEEE. CDR3 sequence: CASSLYGPIEKLFF. CDR3 sequence (DNA): TGTGCCAGCAGCTTGTATGGGCCCATTGAAAAACTGTTTTTT.

This chain joins TRBV19 and TRBJ2-7; possibly TRBD2 for D (5 bases). Germline V gene data show CDR1 as LNHDA and CDR2 as SQIVND (reference sequence). The V gene lost 5 bases and the J gene lost 7 bases, with 18 bases spanning the gap. The CDR3 runs 14 residues. The CDR3 DNA is TGTGCCAGTAGTCCCTACGTCCCTCCGGGAGAGCAGTACTTC. It codes for CASSPYVPPGEQYF.

This rearrangement joins TRBV2 to TRBJ2-1; weak D call: TRBD2 (5 bases). Per the germline V gene, CDR1 is SNHLY and CDR2 is FYNNEI. V gave up 6 bases and J gave up 3 bases, with 6 bases separating them. CDR3 length: 12 residues. The CDR3 protein is CASREDYNEQFF. CDR3 DNA sequence: TGTGCCAGCAGGGAGGACTACAATGAGCAGTTCTTC.

This clone was counted once. The chain joins TRBV7-9 to TRBJ1-5; no definite D call. CDR3 size: 19 residues. Germline CDR1 SEHNR, CDR2 FQNEAQ (reference sequence). Trimming cost V 3 bases and J 0 bases, with 21 bases left between them. The CDR3 nucleotides read TGTGCCAGCAGCTTTGAAAACAGAACTCACTCCTATAGCAATCAGCCCCAGCATTTT. Translation: CASSFENRTHSYSNQPQHF.

This chain links TRBV6-1 with TRBJ1-1; TRBD1 matches 8 bases. In germline, CDR1 is MNHNS, CDR2 SASEGT. This CDR3 has 14 residues. With 1 base clipped from V and 9 bases from J, the junction kept 7 bases outside the gene matches. In DNA form, the CDR3 reads TGTGCCAGCAGTGAAGAAGACAGGGGAATTAAAGCTTTCTTT. This codes for CASSEEDRGIKAFF.

V gene TRBV19 combines with J gene TRBJ1-3, with D unclear. V dropped 3 bases and J dropped 3 bases, with 3 bases sitting between them. From germline, CDR1 is LNHDA and CDR2 SQIVND (reference sequence). CDR3 size: 12 residues. CDR3: CASSINGNTIYF. The CDR3 coding sequence is TGTGCCAGTAGTATTAATGGAAACACCATATATTTT.

The gene calls are TRBV4-1 and TRBJ2-7; no clear D gene. The ends were cut back, 1 base at V and 3 bases at J, with 7 bases in the middle. Germline CDR1 is MGHRA and CDR2 is YSYEKL. The CDR3 extends over 13 amino acids. The CDR3 protein is CASSQAELYEQYF. CDR3 nucleotides: TGCGCCAGCAGCCAAGCCGAGCTCTACGAGCAGTACTTC.

The chain recombines TRBV30 with TRBJ2-5, with 8 bases identical to TRBD2. The CDR3 spans 15 residues. Germline V gene data show CDR1 as GTSNPN and CDR2 as SVGIG (reference sequence). The junction had 10 bases not matched to a gene; V was cut back by 3 bases and J by 4 bases. CDR3 amino acids: CAWRNGRASGETQYF. The CDR3 DNA reads as TGTGCCTGGAGGAACGGGAGGGCTTCGGGAGAGACCCAGTACTTC.

The chain recombines TRBV11-3 with TRBJ2-1; TRBD2 aligns across 7 bases. Germline-derived CDR1 and CDR2 are SGHNT and YENEEA. This CDR3 spans 12 amino acids. The V and J ends lost 4 bases and 15 bases, in that order; junction bases with no gene match: 9. The DNA for the CDR3 is TGTGCCAGCAGCTCCCGTGGGAGGGAGTTGTTCTTC. This gives the protein CASSSRGRELFF. The full variable domain, its missing parts supplied by reference TRBV11-3 and TRBJ2-1, is EAGVVQSPRYKIIEKKQPVAFWCNPISGHNTLYWYLQNLGQGPELLIRYENEEAVDDSQLPKDRFSAERLKGVDSTLKIQPAELGDSAVYLCASSSRGRELFFGPGTRLTVL.

This chain joins TRBV5-4 and TRBJ2-2; 7 nucleotides line up with TRBD2. The CDR3 has 17 amino acids. The J segment lost 3 bases and the V segment lost 2 bases, leaving 10 bases of the junction unmatched. Germline assignment: CDR1 SGHNT and CDR2 YYREEE (reference sequence). DNA for the CDR3: TGTGCCAGCAGCTTCGTCTTAAGGGGAGGGGACACCGGGGAGCTGTTTTTT. It is translated as CASSFVLRGGDTGELFF.

The chain uses TRBV19 and TRBJ1-1; D unclear. The CDR3 totals 14 residues. V lost 1 base, J lost 8 bases, and 14 bases lay in between. Germline values: CDR1 LNHDA, CDR2 SQIVND (reference sequence). The CDR3 sequence: CASSIGGFDEEAFF. Here the CDR3 DNA reads TGTGCCAGTAGTATAGGAGGCTTCGACGAAGAAGCTTTCTTT.

The CDR3 region has the DNA TGCGCCAGCAGCTTGACCGGGACTATCCAGGGTACAGATACGCAGTATTTT. It is translated as CASSLTGTIQGTDTQYF. The V call is TRBV5-1, the J call TRBJ2-3; 7 bases are a match to TRBD2. The CDR3 is 17 amino acids. Trimming took 1 base from V and 3 from J; bases not matched to a gene: 11. From germline, CDR1 is SGHRS and CDR2 YFSETQ.

The chain combines TRBV5-1 with TRBJ2-1; weak D call: TRBD2 (7 bases). Germline loops: CDR1 SGHRS, CDR2 YFSETQ. V dropped 1 base and J dropped 7 bases, with 15 bases sitting between them. This CDR3 is 15 amino acids long. The CDR3 DNA reads as TGCGCCAGCAGCTTGTGGGGGGGGCCAGGTAATGAGCAGTTCTTC. This sequence encodes CASSLWGGPGNEQFF.